This record covers a single T cell receptor (beta chain). The sample comes from a study of shared clonotypes between healthy human individuals. CD45RO-negative CD8 cells positively selected for CCR7 made up the naive population, which excluded terminally differentiated effector memory CD45RA+ cells. This CDR3 has 15 residues. Here immunoSEQ multiplex PCR was the method, and the copy in TCRdb shows in-frame clones only, minus some. This repertoire shows roughly 850,000 clones, 90% to 97% found once; its top ten account for less than 0.25%. The clonotype originates from a man aged 30-40 years in good health. The chain joins TRBV21-1 to TRBJ2-3. TRBV21-1 is noted as a pseudogene. The specimen was naive CD8+ T cells sorted from blood. DNA of the CDR3: TGTGCCAGCAGCAAGGAAGCATTACCCACAGATACGCAGTATTTT. Residues: CASSKEALPTDTQYF.